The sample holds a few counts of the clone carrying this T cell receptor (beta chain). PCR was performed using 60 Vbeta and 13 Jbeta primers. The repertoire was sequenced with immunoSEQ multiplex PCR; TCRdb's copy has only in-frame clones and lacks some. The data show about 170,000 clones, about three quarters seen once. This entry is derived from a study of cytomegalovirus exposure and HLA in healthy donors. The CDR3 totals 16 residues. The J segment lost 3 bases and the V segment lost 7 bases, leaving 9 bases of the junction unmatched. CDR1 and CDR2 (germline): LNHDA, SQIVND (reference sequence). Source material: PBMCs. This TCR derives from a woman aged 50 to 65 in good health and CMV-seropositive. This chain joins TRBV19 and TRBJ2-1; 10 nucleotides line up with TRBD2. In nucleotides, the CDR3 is TGTGCCAGTACCTACGGACTAGCGGCGGTCTACAATGAGCAGTTCTTC. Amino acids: CASTYGLAAVYNEQFF.